The clone carrying this TCR beta chain has a single count. The antigen remains undetermined. TCRdb keeps only in-frame clones here, not all; method: immunoSEQ multiplex PCR. The data contain just under 65,000 clones, over 65% of them singletons. Germline V gene lookup returns CDR1 SQVTM and CDR2 ANQGSEA. The CDR3 contains 12 residues. V dropped 4 bases and J dropped 7; count of bases not matched to a gene: 3. This entry belongs to a study of T cells in tumors after PD-1 blockade. Study-wide context: Either cemiplimab 350 mg every 2 weeks or pembrolizumab 200 mg every 3 weeks was given. During anti-PD-1 treatment, some patients continued daily vismodegib 150 mg. Blood samples averaged about 110,000 templates (range roughly 22,000-260,000) and 36,536 unique clonotypes. Study conclusions and caveats: Peripheral recruitment is suggested, as some novel exhausted tumor clones were in pre-treatment blood.

The chain employs TRBV29-1 and TRBJ2-1; 8 nucleotides match TRBD1. The receptor was isolated from a human donor with basal cell carcinoma. The material sequenced was PBMCs, taken after anti-PD-1 treatment. CDR3: CSVGQGINEQFF. As DNA, the CDR3 is TGCAGCGTTGGACAGGGGATTAATGAGCAGTTCTTC.